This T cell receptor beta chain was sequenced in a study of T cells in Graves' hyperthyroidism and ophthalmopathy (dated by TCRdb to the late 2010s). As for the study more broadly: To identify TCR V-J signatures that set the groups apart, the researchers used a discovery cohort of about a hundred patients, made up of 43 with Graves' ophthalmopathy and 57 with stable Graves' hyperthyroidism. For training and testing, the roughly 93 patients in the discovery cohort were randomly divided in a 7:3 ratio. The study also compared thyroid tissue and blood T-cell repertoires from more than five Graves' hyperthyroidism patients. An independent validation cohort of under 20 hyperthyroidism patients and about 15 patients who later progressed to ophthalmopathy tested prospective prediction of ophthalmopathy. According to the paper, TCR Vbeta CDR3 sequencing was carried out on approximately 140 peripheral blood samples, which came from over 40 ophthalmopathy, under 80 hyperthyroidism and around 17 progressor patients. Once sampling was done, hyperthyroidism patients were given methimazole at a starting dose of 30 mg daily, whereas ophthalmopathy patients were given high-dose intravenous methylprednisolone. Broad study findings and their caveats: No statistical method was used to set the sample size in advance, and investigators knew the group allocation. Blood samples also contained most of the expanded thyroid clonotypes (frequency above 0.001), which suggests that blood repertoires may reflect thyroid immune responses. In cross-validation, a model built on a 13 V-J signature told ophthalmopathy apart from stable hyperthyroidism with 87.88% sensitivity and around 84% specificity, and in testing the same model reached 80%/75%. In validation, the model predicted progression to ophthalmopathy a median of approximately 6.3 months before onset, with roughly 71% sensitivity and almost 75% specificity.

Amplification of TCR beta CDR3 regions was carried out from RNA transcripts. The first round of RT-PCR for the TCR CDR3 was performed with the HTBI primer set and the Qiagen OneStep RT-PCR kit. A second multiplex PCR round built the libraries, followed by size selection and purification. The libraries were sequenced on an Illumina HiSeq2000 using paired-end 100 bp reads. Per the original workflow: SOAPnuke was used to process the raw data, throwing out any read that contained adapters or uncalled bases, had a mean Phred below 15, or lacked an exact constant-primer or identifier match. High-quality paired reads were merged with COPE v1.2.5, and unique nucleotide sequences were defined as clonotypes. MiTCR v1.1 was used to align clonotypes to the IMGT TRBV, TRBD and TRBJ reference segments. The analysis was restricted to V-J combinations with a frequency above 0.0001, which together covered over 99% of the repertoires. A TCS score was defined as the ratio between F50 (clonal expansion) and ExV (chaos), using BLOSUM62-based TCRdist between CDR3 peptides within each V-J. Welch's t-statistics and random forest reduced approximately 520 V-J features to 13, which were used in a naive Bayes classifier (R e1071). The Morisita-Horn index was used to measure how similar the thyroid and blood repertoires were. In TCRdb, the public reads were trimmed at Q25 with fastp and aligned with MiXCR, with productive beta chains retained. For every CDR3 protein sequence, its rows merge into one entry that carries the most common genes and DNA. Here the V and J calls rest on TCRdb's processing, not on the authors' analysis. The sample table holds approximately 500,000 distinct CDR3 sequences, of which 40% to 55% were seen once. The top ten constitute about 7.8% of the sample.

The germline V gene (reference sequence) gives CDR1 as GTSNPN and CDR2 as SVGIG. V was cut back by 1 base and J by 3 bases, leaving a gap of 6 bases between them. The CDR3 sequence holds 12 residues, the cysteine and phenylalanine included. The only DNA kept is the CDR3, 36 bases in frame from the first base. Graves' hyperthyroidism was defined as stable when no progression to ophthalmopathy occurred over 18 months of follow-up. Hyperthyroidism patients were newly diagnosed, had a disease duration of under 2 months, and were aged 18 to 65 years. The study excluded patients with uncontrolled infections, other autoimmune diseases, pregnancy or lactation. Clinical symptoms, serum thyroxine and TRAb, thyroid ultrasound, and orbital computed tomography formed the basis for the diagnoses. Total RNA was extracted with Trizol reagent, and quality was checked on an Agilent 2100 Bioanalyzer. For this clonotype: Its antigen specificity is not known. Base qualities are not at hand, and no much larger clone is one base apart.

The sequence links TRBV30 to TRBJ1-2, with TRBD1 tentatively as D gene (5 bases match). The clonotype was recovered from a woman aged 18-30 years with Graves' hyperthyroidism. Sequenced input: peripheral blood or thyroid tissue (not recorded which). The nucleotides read TGTGCCTGGAGTGCAGGGCACTATGGCTACACCTTC. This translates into CAWSAGHYGYTF.